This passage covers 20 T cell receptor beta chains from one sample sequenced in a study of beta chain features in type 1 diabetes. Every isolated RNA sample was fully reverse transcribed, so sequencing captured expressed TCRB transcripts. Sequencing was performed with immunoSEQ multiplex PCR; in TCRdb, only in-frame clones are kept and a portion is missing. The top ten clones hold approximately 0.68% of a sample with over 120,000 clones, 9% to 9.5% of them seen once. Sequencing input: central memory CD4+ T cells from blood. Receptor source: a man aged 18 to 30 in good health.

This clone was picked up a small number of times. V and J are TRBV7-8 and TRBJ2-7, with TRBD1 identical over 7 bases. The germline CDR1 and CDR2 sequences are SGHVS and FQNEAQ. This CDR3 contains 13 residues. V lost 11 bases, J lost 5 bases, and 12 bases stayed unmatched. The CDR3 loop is CAAQAGGVDEQYF. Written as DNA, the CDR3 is TGTGCCGCCCAGGCAGGGGGAGTCGACGAGCAGTACTTC.

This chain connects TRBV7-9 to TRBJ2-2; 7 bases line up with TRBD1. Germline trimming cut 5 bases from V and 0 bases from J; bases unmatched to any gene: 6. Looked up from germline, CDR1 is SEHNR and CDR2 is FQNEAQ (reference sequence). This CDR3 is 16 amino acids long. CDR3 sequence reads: CASSRGQISNTGELFF. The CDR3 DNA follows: TGTGCCAGCAGCAGGGGACAGATATCGAACACCGGGGAGCTGTTTTTT.

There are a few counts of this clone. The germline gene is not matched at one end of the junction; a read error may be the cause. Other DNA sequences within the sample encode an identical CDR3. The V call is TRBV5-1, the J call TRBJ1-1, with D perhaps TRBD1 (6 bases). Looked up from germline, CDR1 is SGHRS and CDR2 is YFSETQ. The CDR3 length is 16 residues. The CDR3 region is CASSVGPQGKNTEAFF. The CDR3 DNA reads TGCGCCAGCAGCGTCGGCCCCCAGGGGAAGAACACTGAAGCCTTCTTT.

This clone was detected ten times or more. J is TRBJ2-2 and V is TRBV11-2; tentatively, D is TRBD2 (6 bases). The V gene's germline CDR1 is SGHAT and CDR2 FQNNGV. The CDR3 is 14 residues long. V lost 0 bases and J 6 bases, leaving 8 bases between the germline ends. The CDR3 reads CASSLEGRSGELFF. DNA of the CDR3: TGTGCCAGCAGCTTAGAGGGGAGGTCCGGGGAGCTGTTTTTT.

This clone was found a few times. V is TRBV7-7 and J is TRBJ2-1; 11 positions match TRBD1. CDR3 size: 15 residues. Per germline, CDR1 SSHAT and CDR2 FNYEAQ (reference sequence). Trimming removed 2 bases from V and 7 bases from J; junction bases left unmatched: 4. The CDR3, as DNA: TGTGCCAGCAGCTTATTCGGGACAGGGGGGAATGAGCAGTTCTTC. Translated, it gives CASSLFGTGGNEQFF.

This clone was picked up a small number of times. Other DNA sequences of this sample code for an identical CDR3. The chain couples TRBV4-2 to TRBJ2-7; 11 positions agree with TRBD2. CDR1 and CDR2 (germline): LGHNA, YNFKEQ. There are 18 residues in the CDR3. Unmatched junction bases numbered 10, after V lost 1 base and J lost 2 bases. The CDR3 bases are TGTGCCAGCAGCCAAGCTCTAGCGGGGGGACCAGGGCCCTACGAGCAGTACTTC. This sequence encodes CASSQALAGGPGPYEQYF.

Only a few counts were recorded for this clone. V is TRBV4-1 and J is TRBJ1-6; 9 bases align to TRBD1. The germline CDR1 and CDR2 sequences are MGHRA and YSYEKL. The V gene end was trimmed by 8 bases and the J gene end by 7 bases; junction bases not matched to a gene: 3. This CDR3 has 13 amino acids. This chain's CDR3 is CASRGQGNSPLHF. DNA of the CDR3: TGCGCCAGCCGGGGACAGGGCAATTCACCCCTCCACTTT.

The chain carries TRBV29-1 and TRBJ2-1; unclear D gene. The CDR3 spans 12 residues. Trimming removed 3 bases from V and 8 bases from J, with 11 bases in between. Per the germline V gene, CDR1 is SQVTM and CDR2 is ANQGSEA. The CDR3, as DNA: TGCAGCGTTGATCTTTCTCGGGATGAGCAGTTCTTC. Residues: CSVDLSRDEQFF.

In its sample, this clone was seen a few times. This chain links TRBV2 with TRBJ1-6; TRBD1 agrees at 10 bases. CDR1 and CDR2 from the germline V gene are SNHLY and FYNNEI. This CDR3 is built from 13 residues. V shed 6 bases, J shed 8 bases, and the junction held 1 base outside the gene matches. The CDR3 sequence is CASRDRGDSPLHF. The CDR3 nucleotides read TGTGCCAGCAGGGACAGGGGGGATTCACCCCTCCACTTT. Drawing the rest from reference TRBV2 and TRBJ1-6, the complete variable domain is EPEVTQTPSHQVTQMGQEVILRCVPISNHLYFYWYRQILGQKVEFLVSFYNNEISEKSEIFDDQFSVERPDGSNFTLKIRSTKLEDSAMYFCASRDRGDSPLHFGNGTRLTVT.

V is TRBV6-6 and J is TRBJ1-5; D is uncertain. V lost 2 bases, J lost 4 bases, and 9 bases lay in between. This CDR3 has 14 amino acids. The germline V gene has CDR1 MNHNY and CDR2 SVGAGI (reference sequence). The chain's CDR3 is CASSYPEDNQPQHF. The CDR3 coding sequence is TGTGCCAGCAGTTACCCGGAGGATAATCAGCCCCAGCATTTT.

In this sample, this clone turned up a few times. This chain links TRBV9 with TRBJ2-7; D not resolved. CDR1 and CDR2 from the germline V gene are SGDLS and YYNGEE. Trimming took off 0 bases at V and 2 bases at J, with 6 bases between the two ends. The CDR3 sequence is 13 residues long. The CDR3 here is CASSVEDTYEQYF. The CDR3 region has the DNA TGTGCCAGCAGCGTAGAAGACACCTACGAGCAGTACTTC.

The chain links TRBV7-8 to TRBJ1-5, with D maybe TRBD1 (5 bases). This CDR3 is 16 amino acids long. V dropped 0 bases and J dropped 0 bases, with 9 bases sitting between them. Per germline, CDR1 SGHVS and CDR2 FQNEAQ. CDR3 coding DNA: TGTGCCAGCAGCTTAGCGCGGGGGAATAGCAATCAGCCCCAGCATTTT. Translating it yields CASSLARGNSNQPQHF.

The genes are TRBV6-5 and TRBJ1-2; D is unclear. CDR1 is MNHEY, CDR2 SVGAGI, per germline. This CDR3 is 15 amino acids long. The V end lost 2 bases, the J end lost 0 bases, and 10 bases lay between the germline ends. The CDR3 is CASSYLGSANYGYTF. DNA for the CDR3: TGTGCCAGCAGTTACCTAGGCTCAGCTAACTATGGCTACACCTTC.

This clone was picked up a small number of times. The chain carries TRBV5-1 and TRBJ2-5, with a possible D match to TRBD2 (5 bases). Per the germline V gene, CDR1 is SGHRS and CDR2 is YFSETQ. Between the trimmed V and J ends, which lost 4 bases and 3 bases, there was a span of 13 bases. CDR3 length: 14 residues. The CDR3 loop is CASSRPEAEETQYF. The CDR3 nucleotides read TGCGCCAGCAGCCGTCCGGAGGCAGAAGAGACCCAGTACTTC.

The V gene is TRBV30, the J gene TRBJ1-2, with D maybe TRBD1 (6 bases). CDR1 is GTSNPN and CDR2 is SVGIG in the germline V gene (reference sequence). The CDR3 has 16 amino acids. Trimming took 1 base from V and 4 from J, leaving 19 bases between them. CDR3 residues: CAWSGSKGQPAYGYTF. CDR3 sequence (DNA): TGTGCCTGGAGTGGGAGTAAGGGACAACCAGCCTATGGCTACACCTTC. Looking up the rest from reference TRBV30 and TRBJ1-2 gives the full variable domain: SQTIHQWPATLVQPVGSPLSLECTVEGTSNPNLYWYRQAAGRGLQLLFYSVGIGQISSEVPQNLSASRPQDRQFILSSKKLLLSDSGFYLCAWSGSKGQPAYGYTFGSGTRLTVV.

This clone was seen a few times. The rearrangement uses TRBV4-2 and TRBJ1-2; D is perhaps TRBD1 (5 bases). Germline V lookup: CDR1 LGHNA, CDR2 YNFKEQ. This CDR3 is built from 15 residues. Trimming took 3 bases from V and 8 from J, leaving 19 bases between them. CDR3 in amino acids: CASSQSDSSDYGYTF. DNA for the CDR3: TGTGCCAGCAGCCAGTCCGACAGCTCAGATTACGGCTACACCTTC.

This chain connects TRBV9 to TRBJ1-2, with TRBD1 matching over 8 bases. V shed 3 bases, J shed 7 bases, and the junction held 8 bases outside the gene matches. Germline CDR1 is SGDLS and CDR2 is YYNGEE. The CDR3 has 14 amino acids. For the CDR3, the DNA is TGTGCCAGCAGCGACTCAGGGGGCTTATTTGGCTACACCTTC. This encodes CASSDSGGLFGYTF.

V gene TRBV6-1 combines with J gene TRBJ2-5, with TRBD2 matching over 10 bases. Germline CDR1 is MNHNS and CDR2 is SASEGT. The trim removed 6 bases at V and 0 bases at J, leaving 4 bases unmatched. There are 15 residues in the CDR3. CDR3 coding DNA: TGTGCCAGCAGGCCTAGCGGGGGCCACCAAGAGACCCAGTACTTC. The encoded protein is CASRPSGGHQETQYF.

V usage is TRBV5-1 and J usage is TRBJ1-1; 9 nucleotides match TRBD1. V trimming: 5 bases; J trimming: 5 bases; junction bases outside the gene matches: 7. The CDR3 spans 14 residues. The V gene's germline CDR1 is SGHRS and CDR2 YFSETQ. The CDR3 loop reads CASRTMDRGTEAFF. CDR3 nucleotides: TGCGCCAGCAGAACCATGGACAGGGGTACTGAAGCTTTCTTT.

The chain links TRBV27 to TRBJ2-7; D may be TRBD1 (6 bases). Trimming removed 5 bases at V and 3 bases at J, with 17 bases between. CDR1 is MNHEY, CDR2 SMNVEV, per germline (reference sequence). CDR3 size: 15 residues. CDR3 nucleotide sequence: TGTGCCAGCAGTGAGTCGGGACACGAGCACTACGAGCAGTACTTC. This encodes CASSESGHEHYEQYF.